The clone carrying this T cell receptor beta chain was recorded at least ten times. Its antigen is as yet unknown. The sample originates from a study of T cells after yellow fever vaccination. Study observations and caveats: CD4 and CD8 compartments shared a small share of clonotypes.

TCRdb itself ran the 5' RACE reads through MiXCR, one entry per CDR3 protein. This sample has around 230,000 distinct CDR3 sequences, with less than 7.5% found just once. The CDR3 loop spans 13 amino acids. V was pared by 3 bases and J by 3 bases, with 7 bases between. Germline values: CDR1 MDHEN, CDR2 SYDVKM. The clonotype comes from a man younger than 40 who received the YFV17D yellow fever vaccine. V usage is TRBV28 and J usage is TRBJ2-3; D is undetermined. This specimen consisted of CD4+ T cells sorted from PBMCs, obtained on the day of the yellow fever booster vaccination. This CDR3 is CASSFLGTDTQYF. The CDR3 DNA reads TGTGCCAGCAGTTTCCTCGGGACAGATACGCAGTATTTT.